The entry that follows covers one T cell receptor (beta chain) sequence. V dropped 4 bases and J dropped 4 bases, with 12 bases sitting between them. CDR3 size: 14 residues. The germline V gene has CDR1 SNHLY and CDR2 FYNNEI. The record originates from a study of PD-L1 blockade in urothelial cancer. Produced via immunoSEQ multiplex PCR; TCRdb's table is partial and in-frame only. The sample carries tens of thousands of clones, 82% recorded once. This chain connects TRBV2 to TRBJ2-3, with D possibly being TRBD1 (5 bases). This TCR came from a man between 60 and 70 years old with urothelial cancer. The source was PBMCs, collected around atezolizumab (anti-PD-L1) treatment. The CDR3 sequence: CASSAGLSADTQYF. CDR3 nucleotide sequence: TGTGCCAGCAGTGCAGGGTTATCGGCAGATACGCAGTATTTT.